The text below deals with one TCR beta chain. One end of the junction varies from germline; a read error may be responsible. The sample is drawn from a study of cytomegalovirus exposure and HLA in healthy donors. PCR involved 60 Vbeta and 13 Jbeta primers. Profiling relied on immunoSEQ multiplex PCR, and the TCRdb table lists in-frame clones only, not all of them. This sample carries 100,000 to 150,000 clones, approximately 78% of them seen once, and the ten largest clones take around 7.8%. The CDR3 totals 15 residues. The germline CDR1 and CDR2 sequences are SEHNR and FQNEAQ (reference sequence). Sequencing was done on a sample of PBMCs. The chain combines TRBV7-9 with TRBJ1-4; weak D call: TRBD1 (5 bases). This clonotype originated in a woman aged 50 to 65 in good health and CMV-seropositive. CDR3 sequence (DNA): TGTTCCAGCCCCCCTCCGGGGGTGAATGTAGAAAAACTGTTTTTT. This codes for CSSPPPGVNVEKLFF. Full variable domain (missing parts from reference TRBV7-9 and TRBJ1-4): DTGVSQNPRHKITKRGQNVTFRCDPISEHNRLYWYRQTLGQGPEFLTYFQNEAQLEKSRLLSDRFSAERPKGSFSTLEIQRTEQGDSAMYLCSSPPPGVNVEKLFFGSGTQLSVL.